One sample yielded the 7 T cell receptor beta chains listed below, sequenced in a study of T cells in Graves' hyperthyroidism and ophthalmopathy (dated by TCRdb to between 2018 and 2021). The library was produced with multiplex PCR. The sequencing machine was an Illumina HiSeq 2000. The TCR beta CDR3 regions were amplified from the RNA transcripts. The TCR CDR3 was subjected to a first round of RT-PCR using the HTBI primer set and the Qiagen OneStep RT-PCR kit. TCRdb reran the public reads through fastp at Q25 and MiXCR, keeping productive beta chains. Each entry is one CDR3 protein sequence, shown with its most common DNA and genes. This sample has fewer than 650,000 distinct CDR3 sequences in its table, and 40% to 50% of those were observed once. In total, the top ten clones hold 44% of the sample. The sample comprised peripheral blood or thyroid tissue (not recorded which). These receptors came from an adult woman with Graves' disease, either hyperthyroidism or ophthalmopathy (not recorded which).

The V gene is TRBV10-3, the J gene TRBJ1-1; D gene ambiguous. Germline V lookup: CDR1 ENHRY, CDR2 SYGVKD. V was clipped by 5 bases and J by 0 bases, with 7 bases between them. This CDR3 has 13 amino acids. CDR3 region: CAISRLLNTEAFF. CDR3 DNA: TGTGCCATCAGTAGACTGCTGAACACTGAAGCTTTCTTT.

CDR3 residues: CATGVGARIGETQYF. Here the CDR3 DNA reads TGTGCCACCGGGGTGGGGGCACGAATCGGAGAGACCCAGTACTTC. This sequence joins TRBV10-3 and TRBJ2-5, with D maybe TRBD1 (6 bases). V was trimmed by 10 bases and J by 4 bases, leaving 22 bases between them. The CDR3 is 15 residues long. Germline V gene sequence: CDR1 ENHRY, CDR2 SYGVKD.

This clonotype was recorded a few times. V is TRBV12-5 and J is TRBJ2-6, with no clear D. The CDR3 has 13 residues. Germline assignment: CDR1 LGHNT and CDR2 FRNRAP. Deletions cut 2 bases from V and 1 base from J, with 0 bases between. CDR3 sequence reads: CASGLSGANVLTF. CDR3 DNA: TGTGCTAGTGGTTTGTCTGGGGCCAACGTCCTGACTTTC.

This clonotype was detected many times. The chain joins TRBV7-9 to TRBJ2-2; 8 bases map to TRBD2. The CDR3 is made up of 18 amino acids. With V trimmed by 4 bases and J by 4 bases, 14 bases remained unmatched. Germline loops: CDR1 SEHNR, CDR2 FQNEAQ (reference sequence). The DNA for the CDR3 is TGTGCCAGCAGCTCCGGTGGGGGAGCGGGAGTGGTCACCGGGGAGCTGTTTTTT. As protein: CASSSGGGAGVVTGELFF.

This clonotype was observed at least ten times. The chain carries TRBV7-2 and TRBJ1-6; 7 bases fit TRBD1. The V segment lost 4 bases and the J segment 0 bases; nucleotides outside the gene matches: 3. Germline values: CDR1 SGHTA, CDR2 FQGNSA. This CDR3 contains 16 residues. The DNA for the CDR3 is TGTGCCAGCAGCTCGACAGGGAGCTCCTATAATTCACCCCTCCACTTT. This gives the protein CASSSTGSSYNSPLHF.

In this sample, this clonotype turned up many times. The chain joins TRBV6-2 or TRBV6-3 to TRBJ1-2; D not certain. With 5 bases removed from V and 2 bases from J, the gap between germline ends came to 6 bases. This CDR3 is built from 12 residues. CDR1 is MNHEY, CDR2 SVGEGT, per germline. CDR3 sequence: CASSPRNYGYTF. In nucleotides, the CDR3 is TGTGCCAGCAGTCCGCGGAACTATGGCTACACCTTC.

The rearrangement links TRBV9 to TRBJ1-2; possible D gene TRBD1, 6 bases. The CDR3 runs 11 residues. Germline CDR1 is SGDLS and CDR2 is YYNGEE. Trimming pared 3 bases from V and 8 bases from J, leaving 8 bases between. CDR3 DNA sequence: TGTGCCAGCAGCGAAGGGACAGGCTACACCTTC. Translating it yields CASSEGTGYTF.